What follows describes a single T cell receptor (beta chain). CDR3 size: 14 residues. The germline CDR1 and CDR2 sequences are MNHEY and SMNVEV (reference sequence). Unmatched junction bases numbered 4, after V lost 5 bases and J lost 5 bases. Authors' data handling: Amplifying reference gene primers gave estimates of nucleated cell counts. Assay: immunoSEQ multiplex PCR; the TCRdb copy retains only in-frame clones and omits some. V and J calls and clone size are as listed in that table; D and trimming were resolved from the DNA. The data contain 100,000 to 130,000 clones, around 89% of them seen just once; the ten biggest clones take up 5.5% to 8%. This entry belongs to a study of blood T cell repertoires in COVID-19. Overall study context: PBMCs, B-cell-depleted T cells, or T cells were the source of the cDNA or gDNA that made up the material.

V gene TRBV27 combines with J gene TRBJ2-1; 9 bases fit TRBD1. The source material was peripheral blood. This TCR was recovered from a man aged 45 to 65 with active or convalescent COVID-19. The CDR3 sequence is CASSDRGANNEQFF. The DNA of the CDR3 is TGTGCCAGCAGTGACAGGGGGGCAAACAATGAGCAGTTCTTC.